Listed here is a single T cell receptor (beta chain). Antigen specificity is unknown. The record originates from a study of T cell repertoires in cytomegalovirus infection. Background on the study: Public TCR beta signatures were indicative of both CMV infection and a matching HLA type. Study observations and caveats: The ex vivo response showed dominance by HLA-C-restricted CMV-specific TCR beta clonotypes. People with CMV and the relevant HLA were identified by cumulative public TCR beta family frequency.

TCRdb itself ran the reads through MiXCR, one entry per CDR3 protein. The sample shows 630,000 or so distinct CDR3 sequences, approximately 25% of them seen only once. Trimming cost V 5 bases and J 5 bases; bases outside gene matches: 8. CDR3 length: 15 amino acids. Germline V gene sequence: CDR1 MNHEY, CDR2 SMNVEV (reference sequence). The V and J genes are TRBV27 and TRBJ1-1; TRBD1 matches 10 bases. Sample: CD8+ T cells from PBMCs. This receptor was taken from a human donor in good health (CMV status not recorded). Some clones in this sample may be carry-over from other donors' samples. The CDR3 DNA reads TGTGCCAGCAGTCACGACAGGGGGCGAGTAACTGAAGCTTTCTTT. Amino acids: CASSHDRGRVTEAFF.